This passage covers 8 T cell receptor beta chains from one sample sequenced in a study of early T cells in non-severe SARS-CoV-2 infection. TCRdb called the 5' RACE reads again in MiXCR, with one record for every CDR3 protein. The sample consists of 95,000 to 110,000 distinct CDR3 sequences, 11% of them appearing once. The sample consisted of whole blood. The origin of the receptors is an adult who was a healthcare worker with PCR-confirmed SARS-CoV-2 infection or an uninfected control (not recorded which).

This clonotype showed up just a few times. The genes are TRBV15 and TRBJ2-7; no definite D call. CDR1 LNHNV and CDR2 YYDKDF come from the germline V gene (reference sequence). This CDR3 comprises 12 residues. With 1 base removed from V and 5 bases from J, the gap between germline ends came to 6 bases. CDR3 region: CATSRVPDEQYF. CDR3 nucleotide sequence: TGTGCCACCAGCAGAGTGCCGGACGAGCAGTACTTC.

At least ten counts were recorded for this clonotype. The CDR3 reads CAIRPRESGANVLTF. The CDR3, as DNA: TGTGCCATCAGACCCAGAGAGTCTGGGGCCAACGTCCTGACTTTC. This chain connects TRBV10-3 to TRBJ2-6; D ambiguous. Per the germline V gene, CDR1 is ENHRY and CDR2 is SYGVKD. Trimming removed 6 bases at V and 1 base at J, with 10 bases between. This CDR3 is 15 amino acids long.

This clonotype appeared a few times. The chain combines TRBV25-1 with TRBJ2-1; tentatively, D is TRBD2 (5 bases). V dropped 3 bases and J dropped 8 bases, with 20 bases sitting between them. This CDR3 region has 16 residues. CDR1 MGHDK and CDR2 SYGVNS come from the germline V gene. The CDR3 is CASSEPFFELVHEQFF. CDR3 in DNA: TGTGCCAGCAGTGAGCCATTCTTTGAACTAGTCCATGAGCAGTTCTTC.

The sample holds a few counts of this clonotype. The chain is built from TRBV19 and TRBJ1-5; D not certain. Trimming stripped 10 bases from V and 5 bases from J, with 15 bases between. This CDR3 has 13 amino acids. Germline lookup yields CDR1 LNHDA and CDR2 SQIVND (reference sequence). CDR3 residues: CATTGRFDQPQHF. The DNA for the CDR3 is TGTGCCACAACTGGTAGGTTCGATCAGCCCCAGCATTTT.

This clonotype came up many times. The chain recombines TRBV6-5 with TRBJ1-1; D unresolved. V lost 4 bases to trimming and J lost 4 bases, with 7 bases between them. The CDR3 is 12 amino acids. Germline loops: CDR1 MNHEY, CDR2 SVGAGI. In DNA form, the CDR3 reads TGTGCCAGCAGTTCCTCAGTCACTGAAGCTTTCTTT. As protein: CASSSSVTEAFF.

This clonotype was observed at least ten times. The chain couples TRBV6-2 or TRBV6-3 to TRBJ2-7, with TRBD2 matching over 11 bases. Trimming at V came to 5 bases and at J to 6 bases, leaving 6 bases not matched to a gene. The CDR3 length is 14 residues. Germline-derived CDR1 and CDR2 are MNHEY and SVGEGT. DNA for the CDR3: TGTGCCAGCAGTCGGCCGGGACTAGCGGCCGAGCAGTACTTC. Translated, it gives CASSRPGLAAEQYF.

This clonotype was observed a handful of times. This chain joins TRBV7-9 and TRBJ2-1; D is undetermined. This CDR3 spans 16 amino acids. V was cut by 5 bases and J by 2 bases, with 16 bases left in between. The V gene's germline CDR1 is SEHNR and CDR2 FQNEAQ (reference sequence). The chain's CDR3 is CASSHGVGVAYNEQFF. The CDR3 nucleotides are TGTGCCAGCAGCCATGGCGTAGGAGTGGCCTACAATGAGCAGTTCTTC.

This clonotype was detected many times. The chain is built from TRBV3-1 and TRBJ2-3, with D perhaps matching TRBD1 (6 bases). CDR1 is LGHDT, CDR2 YNNKEL, per germline (reference sequence). The V gene lost 1 base and the J gene lost 6 bases, with 14 bases spanning the gap. There are 15 residues in the CDR3. As DNA, the CDR3 is TGTGCCAGCAGCCAAGCACCGACAGGATCGGATACGCAGTATTTT. This translates into CASSQAPTGSDTQYF.